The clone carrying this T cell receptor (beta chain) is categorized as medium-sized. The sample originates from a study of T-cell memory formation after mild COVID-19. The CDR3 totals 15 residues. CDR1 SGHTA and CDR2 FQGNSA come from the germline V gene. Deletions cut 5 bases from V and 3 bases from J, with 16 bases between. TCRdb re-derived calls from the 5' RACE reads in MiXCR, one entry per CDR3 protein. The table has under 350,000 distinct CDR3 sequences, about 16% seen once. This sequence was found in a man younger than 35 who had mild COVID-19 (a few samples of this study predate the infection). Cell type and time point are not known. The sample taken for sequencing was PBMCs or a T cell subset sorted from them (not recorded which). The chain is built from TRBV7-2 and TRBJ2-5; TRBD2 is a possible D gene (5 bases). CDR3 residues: CASSPRPRGKETQYF. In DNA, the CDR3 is TGTGCCAGCAGCCCCCGCCCGAGAGGGAAAGAGACCCAGTACTTC.